The present T cell receptor beta chain was sequenced within a study of T-cell memory formation after mild COVID-19. Study-level points and caveats: The study detected some responding clones in pre-infection memory, suggesting cross-reactive memory joined. A second wave expanding day 15 to 37 was CD4+-biased; contracting clones were balanced. Contracting clones localized mainly to CM and EM when CD4+ and mainly to EMRA when CD8+.

Germline V gives CDR1 DFQATT, CDR2 SNEGSKA (reference sequence). The CDR3 consists of 13 residues. After 5'RACE with constant-segment primers, TCR alpha and TCR beta cDNA libraries carrying sample barcodes and UMIs were obtained. In TCRdb, the 5' RACE reads were re-called with MiXCR into one record per CDR3 protein. In the table there are around 510,000 distinct CDR3 sequences, roughly 21% of which are singletons. This clonotype was detected a few times. Its antigen is unidentified. Compared with germline, one end of the junction differs, possibly owing to a read error. The sample was PBMCs or a T cell subset sorted from them (not recorded which). The rearrangement links TRBV20-1 to TRBJ1-5; D gene ambiguous. This TCR was sampled from an adult woman who had mild COVID-19 (a few samples of this study predate the infection). Cell type and time point are not known. This CDR3 is CSAMGFSNQPQHF. The CDR3 DNA reads as TGCAGTGCTATGGGGTTTAGCAACCAGCCCCAGCATTTT.